This TCR beta chain appears in the sequencing data of a study of identical twins (dated by TCRdb to about 2016). For context, the study as a whole: The study deep-sequenced TCR alpha and beta repertoires from monozygotic twins, unrelated adults of various ages and cord blood to test whether fetal clonotypes persist. To rule out contamination, replicate twin experiments were performed at different times with different library preparation protocols. Study-level results and caveats: The excess sharing between twins in beta out-of-frame sequences was weaker because fewer shared sequences reduced the signal-to-noise ratio. Invariant T cells such as MAIT and iNKT could partly confound zero-insertion analyses, although diverse VJ usage argued against such confounding for most clonotypes. Abundant cord blood beta clonotypes had fewer insertions, young adult naive repertoires showed a similar but weaker trend, and memory repertoires showed no such trend. Compared with coincidental sharing between unrelated individuals, an excess of low generation-probability sequences was observed among out-of-frame TCR alpha sequences shared between twins. Because the same donors could not be followed over many years, the conclusions relied on cross-sectional statistical analysis. In monozygotic twins, out-of-frame TCR alpha sharing was systematically underestimated by recombination models, although the models agreed with sharing between unrelated individuals.

Receptor amplification or capture employed 5' RACE. TCRdb records Illumina HiSeq 2000 as the sequencer. Template switching introduced a universal primer binding site; the final cDNA contained a unique molecular identifier, enabling accurate counting of TCR cDNA molecules. First-strand cDNA for TCR alpha and beta chains was synthesized from specific primers in the conserved constant-segment region. To control for contamination, every cDNA library carried two barcodes: a SMART-Mk sample barcode plus Illumina barcodes. Two successive PCR steps introduced TruSeq adapter sequences along with Illumina sample barcodes. The TCR alpha and beta cDNA libraries were sequenced on the Illumina HiSeq platform using custom primers. Regarding the original processing steps: Raw reads were processed with MiGEC to extract unique molecular identifiers, and MiXCR was used to determine CDR3 positions. Recombination models were inferred per individual with the repgenHMM and IGoR tools using an EM algorithm. Shared clonotypes were analyzed with the tcR package in R, and sharing was normalized by the product of cloneset sizes. To study raw recombination without the effects of thymic and clonal selection, out-of-frame nonproductive sequences were analyzed. TCRdb ran its own pipeline on the public reads, namely fastp trimming at Q25 and MiXCR clone calling, and kept in-frame beta chains. Entries that share a CDR3 protein sequence are merged under the most common genes and DNA. The V and J calls and clone size are TCRdb's, not the authors'. The sample table records roughly 720,000 distinct CDR3 sequences; approximately 18% of these occur just once. The ten largest clonotypes hold around 12% of the sample.

Ends trimmed: V by 3 bases, J by 4 bases; bases unmatched to a gene: 4. The CDR3, cysteine through phenylalanine, is 14 amino acids long. The CDR3 DNA has 42 bases and is translated from base 1. The CDR1 and CDR2 encoded by the germline V gene are SGHDT and YYEEEE. As for this clonotype: The antigen it recognizes is unknown. The input lacks base qualities; no much larger clone sits a single base away.

Every donor was a healthy Caucasian. Three pairs of female monozygotic twins, all aged 18 to 29 years, were included in the twin cohort. Peripheral blood mononuclear cells were used as the source from which RNA for TCR libraries was isolated. This sample also belongs to another study, concerning T cells expressing NK-cell markers. As the second paper documents: In sorted CD3+CD56+NKG2C+, CD3+CD56+NKG2C- and CD3+CD56-NKG2C+ T-cell subsets from roughly 8 donors, TCR beta-chain repertoires were profiled. Seven of the eight sequenced donors were HCMV-seropositive and one was HCMV-seronegative. To restrict sorting to alphabetaTCR-expressing T cells, an anti-gammadeltaTCR antibody was added in several experiments. In roughly 6 donors, the dominant CD3+CD56+NKG2C+ clonotypes were found to rank among the top 10 CD8+ clonotypes and to make up about 1.0-7.5% of CD8+ T cells. Those dominant clonotypes were again the most abundant among CD3+CD56-NKG2C+ cells in a handful of donors, at about 25-65%. Whether the expanded NKG2C-expressing T cell clones were specific for HCMV antigens was left unclear. Randomly selected healthy volunteers, three men and five women, were used as the eight sequenced donors. HCMV serostatus was determined by detecting HCMV-specific IgG in serum with a commercial ELISA kit. For roughly six donors, bulk peripheral blood T-cell repertoires were additionally sequenced from unsorted PBMC. MIGEC was used to demultiplex reads and group the reads by UMI, and MiTCR was used to assemble and quantify clonotypes. To exclude erroneous sequences, any TCR cDNA sequence not supported by at least two reads was discarded. Downstream repertoire analysis used the tcR package, and clonotypes were matched across fractions by CDR3 nucleotide sequence plus V segment. Antigen specificity was annotated against VDJdb with VDJmatch, allowing one amino acid substitution in CDR3.

Recombination linked TRBV5-6 to TRBJ2-1; 7 nucleotides in the junction match TRBD2. The receptor was derived from a young woman in good health. Sequencing used PBMCs. For the CDR3, the sequence is CASSSPGGYNEQFF. The DNA sequence reads TGTGCCAGCAGCTCACCGGGGGGATACAATGAGCAGTTCTTC.